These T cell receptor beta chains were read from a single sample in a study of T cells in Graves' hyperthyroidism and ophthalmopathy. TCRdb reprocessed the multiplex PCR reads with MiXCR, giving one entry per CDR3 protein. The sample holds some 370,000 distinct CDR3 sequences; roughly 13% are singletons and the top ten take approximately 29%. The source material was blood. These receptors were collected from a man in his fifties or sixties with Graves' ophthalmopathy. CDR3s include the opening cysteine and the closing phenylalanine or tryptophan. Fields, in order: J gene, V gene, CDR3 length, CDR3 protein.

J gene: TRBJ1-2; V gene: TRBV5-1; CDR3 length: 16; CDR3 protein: CASRPTPGQSFYGYTF
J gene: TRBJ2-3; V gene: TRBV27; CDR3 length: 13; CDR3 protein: CASRSGSEDTQYF
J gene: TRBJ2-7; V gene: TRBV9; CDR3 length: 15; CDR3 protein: CASSDGQGRTYEQYF
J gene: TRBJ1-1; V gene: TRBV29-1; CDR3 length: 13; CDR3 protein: CSVDREMNTEAFF
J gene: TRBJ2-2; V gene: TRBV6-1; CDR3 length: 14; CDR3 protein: CASRQGSANGELFF
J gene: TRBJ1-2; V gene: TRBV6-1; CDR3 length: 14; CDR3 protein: CASSSMTVGHGYTF
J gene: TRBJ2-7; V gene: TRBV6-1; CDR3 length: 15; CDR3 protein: CASREGPILSYEQYF
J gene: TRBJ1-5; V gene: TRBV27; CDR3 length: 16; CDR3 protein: CASSYAGGPPEQPQHF
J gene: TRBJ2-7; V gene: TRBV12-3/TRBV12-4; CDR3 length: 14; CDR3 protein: CASSAPGFSYEQYF
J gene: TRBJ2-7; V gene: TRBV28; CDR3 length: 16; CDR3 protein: CASSTPGLAGGYEQYF
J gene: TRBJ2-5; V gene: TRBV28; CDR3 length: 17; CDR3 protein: CASSSPPGRGAQETQYF
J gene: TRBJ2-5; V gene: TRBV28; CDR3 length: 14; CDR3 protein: CASSLVAQTETQYF
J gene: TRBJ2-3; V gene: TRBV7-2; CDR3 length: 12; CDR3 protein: CASSETRYTQYF